The 25 T cell receptor beta chains presented below share a single source sample, sequenced in a study of early T cells in non-severe SARS-CoV-2 infection. TCRdb re-analysed the 5' RACE reads in MiXCR, keeping a single row per CDR3 protein. Among tens of thousands of distinct CDR3 sequences listed, around 13% were seen once. Sequencing input: whole blood. The receptors stem from an adult who was a healthcare worker with PCR-confirmed SARS-CoV-2 infection or an uninfected control (not recorded which).

This clonotype has a handful of counts. This sequence joins TRBV19 and TRBJ2-7, with D possibly called TRBD1 or TRBD2 (5 bases each). This CDR3 has 12 amino acids. Trimming shortened V by 4 bases and J by 5 bases, and 9 bases separated the two germline ends. The V gene's germline CDR1 is LNHDA and CDR2 SQIVND (reference sequence). CDR3 bases: TGTGCCAGTAGTAGGGGGACCAACGAGCAGTACTTC. This codes for CASSRGTNEQYF.

This clonotype was recorded at least ten times. The chain employs TRBV2 and TRBJ2-1; possible D gene TRBD2, 5 bases. This CDR3 region has 15 residues. With 4 bases removed from V and 8 bases from J, the gap between germline ends came to 18 bases. Germline-derived CDR1 and CDR2 are SNHLY and FYNNEI. The CDR3 loop reads CASSVLALTGDEQFF. DNA for the CDR3: TGTGCCAGCAGTGTACTGGCCCTCACCGGGGATGAGCAGTTCTTC. Combining the CDR3 with reference TRBV2 and TRBJ2-1 gives the whole variable domain EPEVTQTPSHQVTQMGQEVILRCVPISNHLYFYWYRQILGQKVEFLVSFYNNEISEKSEIFDDQFSVERPDGSNFTLKIRSTKLEDSAMYFCASSVLALTGDEQFFGPGTRLTVL.

This clonotype was observed at least ten times. V and J are TRBV9 and TRBJ2-1, with D tentatively TRBD1 (5 bases). CDR1 is SGDLS and CDR2 is YYNGEE in the germline V gene. This CDR3 region has 13 residues. With 0 bases removed from V and 9 bases from J, the gap between germline ends came to 10 bases. The CDR3 here is CASSVGQGSEQFF. CDR3 nucleotide sequence: TGTGCCAGCAGCGTAGGGCAGGGAAGTGAGCAGTTCTTC.

This clonotype was recorded many times. The CDR3 carries no conserved terminal phenylalanine or tryptophan, so it likely arises from a read error. The DNA is left out, because the CDR3 cannot be placed on it with certainty; the CDR3 is given as TCRdb lists it. The chain uses TRBV5-1 and TRBJ2-5; the D call of TRBD1 is as the table states it, not checked on the DNA. CDR1 is SGHRS and CDR2 is YFSETQ in the germline V gene. Counting both end residues, the CDR3 totals 10 amino acids. The chain's CDR3 is CASSSGPFLL.

This clonotype was detected many times. The chain recombines TRBV6-5 with TRBJ2-1, with a tentative D call TRBD1 (6 bases). In germline, CDR1 is MNHEY, CDR2 SVGAGI. The ends were cut back, 7 bases at V and 9 bases at J, with 16 bases in the middle. The CDR3 sequence is 13 residues long. The CDR3 nucleotides read TGTGCCAGCACCAGGGGAGACGCGGGTGAGCAGTTCTTC. Its protein is CASTRGDAGEQFF.

In its sample, this clonotype was seen a few times. The rearrangement joins TRBV7-8 to TRBJ1-1; no definite D call. The CDR3 is made up of 13 amino acids. Germline V gives CDR1 SGHVS, CDR2 FQNEAQ. V was clipped by 7 bases and J by 3 bases, with 12 bases between them. CDR3 protein: CASNSGSHTEAFF. DNA of the CDR3: TGTGCCAGCAACTCGGGGTCGCACACTGAAGCTTTCTTT.

This clonotype was counted ten times or more. The chain joins TRBV20-1 to TRBJ2-5; D uncertain. The length of the CDR3 is 16 residues. CDR1 is DFQATT and CDR2 is SNEGSKA in the germline V gene (reference sequence). Trimming took off 6 bases at V and 2 bases at J, with 22 bases between the two ends. CDR3 loop: CSADWWAERGQETQYF. The CDR3 coding sequence is TGCAGTGCCGACTGGTGGGCGGAGAGAGGACAAGAGACCCAGTACTTC.

This clonotype was counted at least ten times. The rearrangement joins TRBV27 to TRBJ2-7; 11 positions match TRBD1. CDR3 size: 15 residues. Germline CDR1 MNHEY, CDR2 SMNVEV (reference sequence). Trimming at V came to 5 bases and at J to 2 bases, leaving 5 bases not matched to a gene. The chain's CDR3 is CASSNGQGAPYEQYF. In DNA, the CDR3 is TGTGCCAGCAGTAACGGACAGGGGGCCCCCTACGAGCAGTACTTC.

This chain joins TRBV7-2 and TRBJ2-5; the match to TRBD2 covers 9 bases. The V gene end was trimmed by 2 bases and the J gene end by 1 base; junction bases not matched to a gene: 5. Germline values: CDR1 SGHTA, CDR2 FQGNSA. There are 16 residues in the CDR3. The CDR3 protein is CASSLRPSGTQETQYF. The DNA for the CDR3 is TGTGCCAGCAGCTTAAGGCCTAGCGGGACCCAAGAGACCCAGTACTTC.

This chain uses TRBV2 with TRBJ2-1; 13 bases fit TRBD2. The trim removed 7 bases at V and 2 bases at J, leaving 2 bases unmatched. The CDR3 contains 15 residues. CDR1 is SNHLY, CDR2 FYNNEI, per germline. CDR3 DNA: TGTGCCAGCAAGGGGACTAGCGGGACCTACAATGAGCAGTTCTTC. Its protein is CASKGTSGTYNEQFF.

V usage is TRBV3-1 and J usage is TRBJ2-7; D may be TRBD1 (6 bases). CDR3 length: 15 amino acids. Trimming removed 4 bases from V and 2 bases from J, with 15 bases in between. Looked up from germline, CDR1 is LGHDT and CDR2 is YNNKEL (reference sequence). CDR3 nucleotide sequence: TGTGCCAGCAGCCCGGCTGGACAGCCTCCCTACGAGCAGTACTTC. Translated, it gives CASSPAGQPPYEQYF.

This clonotype has ten or more counts. The rearrangement joins TRBV7-2 to TRBJ2-5; no reliable D call. Germline V gene data show CDR1 as SGHTA and CDR2 as FQGNSA. CDR3 length equals 13 residues. V lost 1 base and J lost 4, with 7 bases in between. CDR3 region: CASSLDSSETQYF. Here the CDR3 DNA reads TGTGCCAGCAGCTTAGACAGCTCAGAGACCCAGTACTTC.

Only a few counts were recorded for this clonotype. The chain has TRBV29-1 and TRBJ2-5; the match to TRBD1 covers 7 bases. CDR1 is SQVTM, CDR2 ANQGSEA, per germline. The CDR3 spans 13 residues. Trimming took 6 bases from V and 1 from J; bases not matched to a gene: 5. This CDR3 is CSVPRGFQETQYF. CDR3 sequence (DNA): TGCAGCGTGCCCAGGGGGTTCCAAGAGACCCAGTACTTC.

V and J are TRBV29-1 and TRBJ1-5; D uncertain. The V end lost 4 bases, the J end lost 11 bases, and 12 bases lay between the germline ends. Germline V gives CDR1 SQVTM, CDR2 ANQGSEA. The CDR3 totals 11 residues. The CDR3 DNA reads as TGCAGCGTTGGAGGAGGAGAATCCCAGCATTTT. Translating gives CSVGGGESQHF.

This chain links TRBV7-9 with TRBJ2-7; unclear D gene. CDR1 and CDR2 (germline): SEHNR, FQNEAQ (reference sequence). Trimming shortened V by 4 bases and J by 2 bases, and 9 bases separated the two germline ends. This CDR3 spans 13 amino acids. CDR3: CASSSRRAYEQYF. The DNA of the CDR3 is TGTGCCAGCAGCTCCCGAAGAGCCTACGAGCAGTACTTC.

This clonotype was detected a few times. The DNA of the CDR3 is TGTGCCAGCAGTTTAGTACAGCCGACAGATACGCAGTATTTT. Protein sequence: CASSLVQPTDTQYF. The J gene is TRBJ2-3, the V gene TRBV12-3 or TRBV12-4, with D unclear. Trimming shortened V by 1 base and J by 3 bases, and 8 bases separated the two germline ends. CDR3 size: 14 residues.

This clonotype was recorded many times. The gene calls are TRBV29-1 and TRBJ2-4; possible D gene TRBD1, 6 bases. The CDR3 has 14 amino acids. Trimming left V 6 bases short and J 0 bases short, with 12 bases between. Germline loops: CDR1 SQVTM, CDR2 ANQGSEA. CDR3 sequence: CSVVEGGAKNIQYF. The CDR3, as DNA: TGCAGCGTCGTGGAAGGGGGAGCCAAAAACATTCAGTACTTC.

A few counts support this clonotype. The chain couples TRBV27 to TRBJ2-1; TRBD2 agrees at 10 bases. Germline V gives CDR1 MNHEY, CDR2 SMNVEV (reference sequence). V dropped 2 bases and J dropped 13; count of bases not matched to a gene: 5. CDR3 length equals 13 residues. The CDR3 DNA sequence: TGTGCCAGCAGTTTAATAGCGGGAGGTATCCAGTTCTTC. Its translation is CASSLIAGGIQFF.

This chain links TRBV28 with TRBJ2-7, with D hard to call. V was trimmed by 3 bases and J by 2 bases, leaving 8 bases between them. From germline, CDR1 is MDHEN and CDR2 SYDVKM. CDR3 length equals 13 residues. DNA of the CDR3: TGTGCCAGCAGTTTGGCGCATACCTACGAGCAGTACTTC. Residues: CASSLAHTYEQYF.

This clonotype has more than one count but fewer than ten. V usage is TRBV29-1 and J usage is TRBJ2-2; no clear D. This CDR3 is built from 13 residues. Germline V lookup: CDR1 SQVTM, CDR2 ANQGSEA. V was clipped by 5 bases and J by 4 bases, with 11 bases between them. CDR3 DNA: TGCAGCGTTCTAAACCGCGGCACCGGGGAGCTGTTTTTT. Its protein product is CSVLNRGTGELFF.

This clonotype was counted a few times. The rearrangement joins TRBV6-2 or TRBV6-3 to TRBJ1-1; D unclear. Germline assignment: CDR1 MNHEY and CDR2 SVGEGT. The CDR3 runs 13 residues. V shed 5 bases and J shed 2 bases, with 9 bases lying between them. The CDR3 reads CASSGRQNTEAFF. The DNA for the CDR3 is TGTGCCAGCAGTGGCAGGCAAAACACTGAAGCTTTCTTT.

This clonotype was counted between two and nine times. The chain employs TRBV10-3 and TRBJ2-1; 8 positions match TRBD2. The V segment lost 6 bases and the J segment 3 bases; nucleotides outside the gene matches: 7. There are 15 residues in the CDR3. The germline V gene encodes CDR1 ENHRY and CDR2 SYGVKD. The CDR3, as DNA: TGTGCCATCAGCGGAGCGGGAGTGGGCTACAATGAGCAGTTCTTC. Its translation is CAISGAGVGYNEQFF.

This clonotype was recorded at least ten times. V is TRBV6-6 and J is TRBJ2-3; D is unresolved. There are 13 residues in the CDR3. CDR1 MNHNY and CDR2 SVGAGI come from the germline V gene (reference sequence). Trimming took 6 bases from V and 7 from J, leaving 14 bases between them. The CDR3 here is CASSSDTPNTQYF. The DNA for the CDR3 is TGTGCCAGCAGCTCAGATACCCCGAATACGCAGTATTTT.

The V call is TRBV7-3, the J call TRBJ2-2; possibly TRBD2 for D (6 bases). V dropped 5 bases and J dropped 1 base, with 8 bases sitting between them. The CDR3 extends over 14 amino acids. CDR1 and CDR2 from the germline V gene are SGHTA and FQGTGA. CDR3 nucleotide sequence: TGTGCCAGCAGCGCGGGACTGAACACCGGGGAGCTGTTTTTT. Amino acid sequence: CASSAGLNTGELFF.

This clonotype was picked up a small number of times. The CDR3 spells CASSLDSNYGYTF. CDR3 bases: TGTGCCAGCAGTCTTGACAGTAACTATGGCTACACCTTC. The rearrangement links TRBV12-3 or TRBV12-4 to TRBJ1-2; possible D gene TRBD1, 5 bases. The CDR3 covers 13 residues. The V gene lost 5 bases and the J gene lost 1 base, with 8 bases spanning the gap.